This record covers a single T cell receptor (beta chain). Splitting of each subset's genomic DNA was done evenly across several immunoSEQ plates. The table came from immunoSEQ multiplex PCR; TCRdb's copy has only in-frame clones and leaves some out. In the table there are more than 2 million clones, under 97% of which are singletons. The trim removed 6 bases at V and 2 bases at J, leaving 7 bases unmatched. This CDR3 contains 15 residues. CDR1 is SGHNT and CDR2 is YYREEE in the germline V gene (reference sequence). The entry originates in a study of shared clonotypes between healthy human individuals.

This chain uses TRBV5-4 with TRBJ1-4; 7 bases fit TRBD1. The receptor's source is a man younger than 35 in good health. Sequencing input: naive CD4+ T cells sorted from blood. Subset: CD45RA+ positively selected. The CDR3: CASKQGMGTNEKLFF. The CDR3 coding sequence is TGTGCCAGCAAACAGGGGATGGGGACTAATGAAAAACTGTTTTTT.